Below are 5 T cell receptor beta chains sequenced from a single sample in a study of T cells after yellow fever vaccination. MiXCR, applied by TCRdb to the 5' RACE reads, yields one record per CDR3 protein. The repertoire holds 25,000 or so distinct CDR3 sequences, with 4% to 5% as singletons. The source material was PBMCs, either bulk or a sorted T-cell subset (CD4+, CD8+, memory, or dextramer-sorted; not recorded which), sampled on the day of the yellow fever booster vaccination. All receptors derive from a man between 18 and 29 years old who received the YFV17D yellow fever vaccine.

This clonotype was counted between two and nine times. The rearrangement joins TRBV19 to TRBJ1-6; perhaps TRBD1 as D (5 bases). Germline V CDR1 and CDR2: LNHDA, SQIVND (reference sequence). The CDR3 covers 14 residues. Trimming took off 5 bases at V and 9 bases at J, with 14 bases between the two ends. The CDR3 DNA follows: TGTGCCAGTAGTGGCGGGGCGCGGGGTTCACCCCTCCACTTT. It translates to CASSGGARGSPLHF. The variable domain in full, completed from reference TRBV19 and TRBJ1-6, reads DGGITQSPKYLFRKEGQNVTLSCEQNLNHDAMYWYRQDPGQGLRLIYYSQIVNDFQKGDIAEGYSVSREKKESFPLTVTSAQKNPTAFYLCASSGGARGSPLHFGNGTRLTVT.

This clonotype has a handful of counts. The chain combines TRBV12-3 or TRBV12-4 with TRBJ2-7; a possible D gene is TRBD2 (6 bases). Trimming pared 7 bases from V and 4 bases from J, leaving 17 bases between. The CDR3 loop spans 14 amino acids. The CDR3 loop is CASTPSASSYEQYF. The CDR3 coding sequence is TGTGCCAGCACCCCTAGCGCATCCAGTTACGAGCAGTACTTC.

This clonotype was seen at least ten times. In DNA form, the CDR3 reads TGCAGTGCTAGAGCCGAATTTAATTCACCCCTCCACTTT. The encoded protein is CSARAEFNSPLHF. V and J are TRBV20-1 and TRBJ1-6; D ambiguous. V was cut by 1 base and J by 6 bases, with 7 bases left in between. The CDR3 consists of 13 residues. CDR1 and CDR2 from the germline V gene are DFQATT and SNEGSKA (reference sequence).

This clonotype qualifies as medium-sized (0.01 to 0.1%). The V and J genes are TRBV4-1 and TRBJ2-1; 8 nucleotides match TRBD2. CDR3 length: 15 residues. Germline V CDR1 and CDR2: MGHRA, YSYEKL. J gave up 8 bases and V 0 bases, and 6 bases lay outside the gene matches. In nucleotides, the CDR3 is TGCGCCAGCAGCCAAGAACGCGGGGGGTATGATGAGCAGTTCTTC. It codes for CASSQERGGYDEQFF.

This clonotype was counted a few times. The chain recombines TRBV5-4 with TRBJ2-5; 7 bases match TRBD2. Germline V gives CDR1 SGHNT, CDR2 YYREEE (reference sequence). The CDR3 has 14 amino acids. After removal of 4 bases from V and 3 bases from J, the junction contained 6 bases not matched to a gene. CDR3 nucleotide sequence: TGTGCCAGCAGCCCCCCGGCGGGGGAAGAGACCCAGTACTTC. Its protein is CASSPPAGEETQYF.